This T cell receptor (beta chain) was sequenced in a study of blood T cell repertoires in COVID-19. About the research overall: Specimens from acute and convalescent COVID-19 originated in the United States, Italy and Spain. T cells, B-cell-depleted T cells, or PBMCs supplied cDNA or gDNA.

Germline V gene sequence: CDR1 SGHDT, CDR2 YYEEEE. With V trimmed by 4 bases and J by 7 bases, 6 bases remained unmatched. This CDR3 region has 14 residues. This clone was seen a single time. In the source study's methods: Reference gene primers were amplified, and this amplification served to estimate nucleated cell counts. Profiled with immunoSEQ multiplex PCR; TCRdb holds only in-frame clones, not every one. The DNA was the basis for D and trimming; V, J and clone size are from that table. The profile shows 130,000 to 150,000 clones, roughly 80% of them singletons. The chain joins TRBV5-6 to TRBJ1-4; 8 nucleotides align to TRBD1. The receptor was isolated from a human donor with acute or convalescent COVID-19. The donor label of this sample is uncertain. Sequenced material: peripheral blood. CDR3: CASSMTGAREKLFF. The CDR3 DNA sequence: TGTGCCAGCAGCATGACAGGGGCCCGTGAAAAACTGTTTTTT.